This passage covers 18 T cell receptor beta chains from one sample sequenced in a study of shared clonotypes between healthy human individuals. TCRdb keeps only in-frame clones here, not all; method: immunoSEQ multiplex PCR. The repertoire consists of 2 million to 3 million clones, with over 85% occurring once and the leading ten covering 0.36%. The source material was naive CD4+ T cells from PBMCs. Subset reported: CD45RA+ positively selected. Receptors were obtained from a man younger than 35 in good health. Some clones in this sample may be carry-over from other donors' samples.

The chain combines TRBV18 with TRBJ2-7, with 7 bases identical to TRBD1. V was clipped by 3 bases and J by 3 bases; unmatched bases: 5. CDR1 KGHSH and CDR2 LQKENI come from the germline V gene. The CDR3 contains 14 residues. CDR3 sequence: CASSPQGDDYEQYF. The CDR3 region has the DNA TGTGCCAGCTCACCCCAGGGGGACGACTACGAGCAGTACTTC.

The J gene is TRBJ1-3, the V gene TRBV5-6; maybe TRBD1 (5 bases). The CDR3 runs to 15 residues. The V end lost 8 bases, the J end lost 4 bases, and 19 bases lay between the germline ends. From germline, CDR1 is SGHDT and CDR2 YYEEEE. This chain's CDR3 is CASAQAGLLGNTIYF. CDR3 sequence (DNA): TGTGCCAGTGCCCAGGCAGGGCTTCTAGGAAACACCATATATTTT.

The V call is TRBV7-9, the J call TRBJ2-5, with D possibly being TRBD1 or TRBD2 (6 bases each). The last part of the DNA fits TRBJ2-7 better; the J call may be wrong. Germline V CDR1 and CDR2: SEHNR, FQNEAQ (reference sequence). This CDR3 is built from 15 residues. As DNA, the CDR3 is TGTGCCAGCAGCCCTAGGGGCCGGGGGCAAGGCGAGCAGTACTTC. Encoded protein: CASSPRGRGQGEQYF.

The CDR3 reads CASGLGGGTGELFF. The CDR3 coding sequence is TGTGCCAGCGGACTCGGGGGGGGAACCGGGGAGCTGTTTTTT. The chain uses TRBV28 and TRBJ2-2, with 8 bases lining up with TRBD2. CDR1 is MDHEN, CDR2 SYDVKM, per germline. This CDR3 spans 14 amino acids. Trimming removed 8 bases from V and 5 bases from J; junction bases left unmatched: 7.

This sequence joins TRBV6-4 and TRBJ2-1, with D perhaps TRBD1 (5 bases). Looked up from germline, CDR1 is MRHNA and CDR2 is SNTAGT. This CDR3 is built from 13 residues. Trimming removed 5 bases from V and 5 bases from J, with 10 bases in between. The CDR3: CASSRQNNNEQFF. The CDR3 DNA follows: TGTGCCAGCAGTCGACAGAATAACAATGAGCAGTTCTTC.

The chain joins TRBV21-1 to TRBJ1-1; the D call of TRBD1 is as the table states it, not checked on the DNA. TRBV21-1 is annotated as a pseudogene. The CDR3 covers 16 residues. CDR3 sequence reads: CASTLVRTGRDTEAFF. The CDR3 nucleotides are TGTGCCAGCACCCTAGTAAGGACAGGGAGGGACACTGAAGCTTTCTTT.

The CDR3 DNA follows: TGTGCCATCAGGGACAGGGAGGGGGCATCTTCCACTGAAGCTTTCTTT. It encodes CAIRDREGASSTEAFF. This chain joins TRBV10-3 and TRBJ1-1; TRBD1 aligns across 8 bases. This CDR3 region has 16 residues. Trimming took 6 bases from V and 4 from J; bases not matched to a gene: 13. Germline CDR1 ENHRY, CDR2 SYGVKD.

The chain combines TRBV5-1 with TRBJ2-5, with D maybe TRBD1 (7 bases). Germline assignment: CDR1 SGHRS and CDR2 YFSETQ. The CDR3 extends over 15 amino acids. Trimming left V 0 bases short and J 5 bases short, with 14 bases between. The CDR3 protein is CASSLESPGGETQYF. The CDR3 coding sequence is TGCGCCAGCAGCTTGGAGAGCCCAGGGGGGGAGACCCAGTACTTC.

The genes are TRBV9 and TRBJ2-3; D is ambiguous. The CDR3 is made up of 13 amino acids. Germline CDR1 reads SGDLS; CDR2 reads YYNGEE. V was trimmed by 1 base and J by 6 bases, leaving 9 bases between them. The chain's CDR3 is CASSVNSIDTQYF. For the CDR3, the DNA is TGTGCCAGCAGCGTAAATAGCATCGATACGCAGTATTTT.

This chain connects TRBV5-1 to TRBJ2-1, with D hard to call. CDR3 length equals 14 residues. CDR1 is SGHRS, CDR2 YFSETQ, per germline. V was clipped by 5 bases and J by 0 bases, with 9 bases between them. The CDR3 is CASRSRSSYNEQFF. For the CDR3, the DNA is TGCGCCAGCAGAAGCCGGAGCTCCTACAATGAGCAGTTCTTC.

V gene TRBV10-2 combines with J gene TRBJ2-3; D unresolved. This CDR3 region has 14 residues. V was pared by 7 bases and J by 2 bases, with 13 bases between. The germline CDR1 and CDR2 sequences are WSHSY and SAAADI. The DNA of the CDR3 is TGCGCCAGCAATCGTCGGTACCCCACAGATACGCAGTATTTT. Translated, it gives CASNRRYPTDTQYF.

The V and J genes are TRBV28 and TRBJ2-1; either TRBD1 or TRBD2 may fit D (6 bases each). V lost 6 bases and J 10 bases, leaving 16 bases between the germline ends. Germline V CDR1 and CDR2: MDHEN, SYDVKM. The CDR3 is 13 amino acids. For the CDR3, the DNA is TGTGCCAGCAGCCGCCCGGGGGCAAAGGAGCAGTTCTTC. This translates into CASSRPGAKEQFF.

The CDR3 spells CASSFDRGADTQYF. CDR3 nucleotide sequence: TGTGCCAGCAGCTTTGACAGGGGCGCAGATACGCAGTATTTT. The rearrangement joins TRBV13 to TRBJ2-3, with 8 bases aligning to TRBD1. The CDR3 contains 14 residues. Trimming removed 3 bases from V and 4 bases from J; junction bases left unmatched: 3. Germline CDR1 and CDR2: PRHDT and FYEKMQ (reference sequence).

CDR3 in amino acids: CASSKGTGVSDTQYF. DNA of the CDR3: TGTGCCAGTAGTAAAGGGACAGGTGTTTCGGATACGCAGTATTTT. This chain joins TRBV19 and TRBJ2-3; 8 bases line up with TRBD1. V dropped 4 bases and J dropped 6; count of bases not matched to a gene: 9. CDR1 and CDR2 from the germline V gene are LNHDA and SQIVND (reference sequence). The CDR3 length is 15 residues.

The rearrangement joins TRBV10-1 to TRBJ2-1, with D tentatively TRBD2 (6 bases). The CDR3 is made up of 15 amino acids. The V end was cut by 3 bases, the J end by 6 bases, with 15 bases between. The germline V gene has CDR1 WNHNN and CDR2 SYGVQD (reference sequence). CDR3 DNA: TGCGCCAGCAGTGAATCGACCCCCGGGGGCAATGAGCAGTTCTTC. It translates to CASSESTPGGNEQFF.

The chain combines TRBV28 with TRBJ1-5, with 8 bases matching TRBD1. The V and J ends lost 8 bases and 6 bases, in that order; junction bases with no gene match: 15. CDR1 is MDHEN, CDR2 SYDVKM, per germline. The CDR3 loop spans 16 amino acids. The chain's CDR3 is CASEKGRGRLGQPQHF. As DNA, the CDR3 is TGTGCCAGCGAGAAGGGCAGGGGGCGCCTCGGTCAGCCCCAGCATTTT.

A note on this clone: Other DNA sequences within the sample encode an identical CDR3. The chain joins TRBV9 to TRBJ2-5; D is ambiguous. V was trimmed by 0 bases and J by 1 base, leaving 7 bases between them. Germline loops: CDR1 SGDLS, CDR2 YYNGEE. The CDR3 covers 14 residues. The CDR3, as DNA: TGTGCCAGCAGCGTAGCTGGAAGCCAAGAGACCCAGTACTTC. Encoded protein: CASSVAGSQETQYF.

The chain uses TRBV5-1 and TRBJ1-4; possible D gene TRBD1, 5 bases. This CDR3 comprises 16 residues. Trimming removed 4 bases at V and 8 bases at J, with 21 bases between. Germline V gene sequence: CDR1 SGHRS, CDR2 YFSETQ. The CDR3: CASSLMDGAGNEKLFF. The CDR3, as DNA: TGCGCCAGCAGCCTAATGGACGGGGCCGGCAACGAAAAACTGTTTTTT.